The TCR beta chain described here comes from a study of cytomegalovirus exposure and HLA in healthy donors. Repertoires were generated with immunoSEQ multiplex PCR, while TCRdb's copy carries only in-frame clones and drops some. The repertoire includes 150,000 to 200,000 clones, roughly 80% of them detected once, and about 10% sits in the top ten. CDR3 length: 11 residues. Trimming took 4 bases from V and 4 from J, leaving 4 bases between them. Germline V lookup: CDR1 MDHEN, CDR2 SYDVKM. Study-level findings and limits: In vitro assays verified that three CMV-associated chains recognized CMV antigens specifically. The study listed 150 to 200 cytomegalovirus-associated TCR beta chains. Subsequent analysis found a tendency for first-cohort TCR clusters to co-occur within the roughly 130 validation repertoires.

Remarks on this clone: The antigen is not known.

The sequence came from a man younger than 40 in good health and CMV-seropositive. The sequenced material came from PBMCs. J is TRBJ1-2 and V is TRBV28; D uncertain. The CDR3 coding sequence is TGTGCCAGCAGTTGGAGCTATGGCTACACCTTC. It codes for CASSWSYGYTF.